These 22 T cell receptor beta chains came from one sample sequenced in a study of response to subunit inactivated influenza vaccine. TCRdb re-derived calls from the RT-PCR reads in MiXCR, one entry per CDR3 protein. The data show 860,000 or so distinct CDR3 sequences, 21% seen once. The sample here was PBMCs from blood, taken more than 4 days after vaccination. These receptors were collected from a man aged 50 to 59 who received an inactivated influenza vaccine.

This clonotype was seen more than once but under ten times. The chain has TRBV7-9 and TRBJ2-7; TRBD1 is a possible D gene (5 bases). With 7 bases removed from V and 0 bases from J, the gap between germline ends came to 13 bases. Per the germline V gene, CDR1 is SEHNR and CDR2 is FQNEAQ (reference sequence). CDR3 length: 14 amino acids. The CDR3 reads CASTPRVGSYEQYF. The CDR3 DNA is TGTGCCAGCACCCCCAGGGTGGGCTCCTACGAGCAGTACTTC.

This clonotype was picked up a small number of times. This rearrangement joins TRBV5-5 to TRBJ1-4; D gene ambiguous. Germline CDR1 SGHKS, CDR2 YYEKEE (reference sequence). V shed 2 bases and J shed 9 bases, with 8 bases lying between them. This CDR3 spans 12 amino acids. CDR3 coding DNA: TGTGCCAGCAGCTTTTACGGGAAAAAACTGTTTTTT. It specifies CASSFYGKKLFF.

The rearrangement links TRBV4-2 to TRBJ2-1, with 8 nucleotides matching TRBD2. CDR1 LGHNA and CDR2 YNFKEQ come from the germline V gene. The junction had 8 bases not matched to a gene; V was cut back by 1 base and J by 9 bases. This CDR3 has 15 residues. The CDR3 nucleotides read TGTGCCAGCAGCCAAGTATCCGGGAGGGTAAGTGAGCAGTTCTTC. Its translation is CASSQVSGRVSEQFF.

This clonotype appeared a few times. CDR3 sequence reads: CASSLNGGTVLEKLFF. The CDR3 nucleotides are TGTGCCAGCAGTCTTAACGGGGGGACAGTCCTTGAAAAACTGTTTTTT. V usage is TRBV6-1 and J usage is TRBJ1-4, with 7 nucleotides matching TRBD1. CDR1 is MNHNS and CDR2 is SASEGT in the germline V gene. This CDR3 is built from 16 residues. V trimming: 5 bases; J trimming: 7 bases; junction bases outside the gene matches: 13.

CDR3 loop: CASSPQASAGGRDTQYF. DNA of the CDR3: TGCGCCAGCAGCCCACAAGCATCAGCGGGGGGGCGAGATACGCAGTATTTT. The chain couples TRBV4-1 to TRBJ2-3, with 10 positions matching TRBD2. This CDR3 comprises 17 residues. Germline V lookup: CDR1 MGHRA, CDR2 YSYEKL. The V gene end was trimmed by 4 bases and the J gene end by 5 bases; junction bases not matched to a gene: 12.

This clonotype occurred a few times. The rearrangement joins TRBV14 to TRBJ2-1; no clear D. Between the trimmed V and J ends, which lost 3 bases and 4 bases, there was a span of 7 bases. This CDR3 has 13 residues. The germline gives CDR1 SGHDN, CDR2 FVKESK. The CDR3 DNA reads TGTGCCAGCAGCCATCGCAGATACAATGAGCAGTTCTTC. This sequence encodes CASSHRRYNEQFF. Full variable domain (outside the CDR3, taken from reference TRBV14 and TRBJ2-1): EAGVTQFPSHSVIEKGQTVTLRCDPISGHDNLYWYRRVMGKEIKFLLHFVKESKQDESGMPNNRFLAERTGGTYSTLKVQPAELEDSGVYFCASSHRRYNEQFFGPGTRLTVL.

This chain uses TRBV7-8 with TRBJ1-3; 7 bases match TRBD1. CDR1 and CDR2 (germline): SGHVS, FQNEAQ. The ends lost 5 bases at V and 0 bases at J; junction bases unmatched: 7. CDR3 size: 16 residues. DNA of the CDR3: TGTGCCAGCAGCAGAGGACAGGAGAGCTCTGGAAACACCATATATTTT. Protein: CASSRGQESSGNTIYF.

This clonotype was seen more than once but under ten times. The chain combines TRBV7-2 with TRBJ1-1, with D possibly TRBD1 on 6 matching bases. CDR3 length: 14 amino acids. V was cut by 4 bases and J by 4 bases, with 13 bases left in between. From germline, CDR1 is SGHTA and CDR2 FQGNSA. The CDR3 region is CASSSRTAFTEAFF. In DNA, the CDR3 is TGTGCCAGCAGCTCCCGGACAGCCTTCACTGAAGCTTTCTTT.

CDR3 region: CASSQDGGPNTEAFF. In DNA form, the CDR3 reads TGCGCCAGCAGCCAAGATGGGGGGCCGAACACTGAAGCTTTCTTT. The J gene is TRBJ1-1, the V gene TRBV4-3; a possible D gene is TRBD1 (6 bases). CDR3 length: 15 amino acids. From germline, CDR1 is LGHNA and CDR2 YSLEER. The V end lost 0 bases, the J end lost 1 base, and 9 bases lay between the germline ends.

This chain connects TRBV20-1 to TRBJ1-5, with 9 positions matching TRBD1. Germline trimming cut 1 base from V and 5 bases from J; bases unmatched to any gene: 0. Germline-derived CDR1 and CDR2 are DFQATT and SNEGSKA (reference sequence). This CDR3 is 13 amino acids long. The CDR3 bases are TGCAGTGCTAGAGGGACAGGGGATCAGCCCCAGCATTTT. Protein product: CSARGTGDQPQHF.

This clonotype was observed a handful of times. The chain uses TRBV6-1 and TRBJ2-1; D is perhaps TRBD1 (6 bases). V was pared by 4 bases and J by 5 bases, with 18 bases between. Germline loops: CDR1 MNHNS, CDR2 SASEGT. The CDR3 runs 16 residues. In nucleotides, the CDR3 is TGTGCCAGCAGTGCCCTGGGCAGGGGCTATAACAATGAGCAGTTCTTC. Residues: CASSALGRGYNNEQFF.

There are a few counts of this clonotype. V gene TRBV10-2 combines with J gene TRBJ1-4; maybe TRBD1 (6 bases). The CDR3 length is 18 residues. The V gene lost 5 bases and the J gene lost 0 bases, with 19 bases spanning the gap. Germline CDR1 WSHSY, CDR2 SAAADI. The CDR3 DNA sequence: TGCGCCAGCAGTAACGAGCCACGCCACAGGGCAACTAATGAAAAACTGTTTTTT. Translation gives CASSNEPRHRATNEKLFF.

The chain carries TRBV5-1 and TRBJ1-4; D is unclear. V was cut by 0 bases and J by 4 bases, with 10 bases left in between. The CDR3 spans 15 residues. Germline V gene data show CDR1 as SGHRS and CDR2 as YFSETQ. In nucleotides, the CDR3 is TGCGCCAGCAGCTTGGCGGGCAGGAGTAATGAAAAACTGTTTTTT. Its protein is CASSLAGRSNEKLFF.

CDR3 sequence: CASSLRRFGIKDQPQHF. The CDR3 region has the DNA TGTGCCAGCAGTTTGCGGCGATTTGGAATAAAAGATCAGCCCCAGCATTTT. The V and J genes are TRBV28 and TRBJ1-5; no clear D gene. From germline, CDR1 is MDHEN and CDR2 SYDVKM. The length of the CDR3 is 17 residues. V was clipped by 3 bases and J by 5 bases, with 20 bases between them.

The rearrangement joins TRBV5-1 to TRBJ2-6; 8 positions agree with TRBD1. Germline CDR1 and CDR2: SGHRS and YFSETQ. This CDR3 has 17 residues. Trimming took 3 bases from V and 0 from J; bases not matched to a gene: 5. CDR3 DNA: TGCGCCAGCAGCTCGGGACAGGAATACTCTGGGGCCAACGTCCTGACTTTC. It specifies CASSSGQEYSGANVLTF.

As regards this clonotype: A much more abundant neighbour one base away suggests this may be a read error. The gene calls are TRBV12-3 or TRBV12-4 and TRBJ2-2, with 10 nucleotides matching TRBD1. The CDR3 covers 17 residues. CDR3 nucleotide sequence: TGTGCCAGCAGACACCGAAAAAGGGACAGGGGTACCGGGAAGCTGTTTTTT. Protein product: CASRHRKRDRGTGKLFF.

The chain employs TRBV25-1 and TRBJ1-1; possible D gene TRBD1, 6 bases. The CDR3 contains 17 residues. V dropped 1 base and J dropped 3 bases, with 18 bases sitting between them. CDR1 is MGHDK, CDR2 SYGVNS, per germline. The CDR3 nucleotides read TGTGCCAGCAGTGAATGGGGGGCCCCGAGATCGGACACTGAAGCTTTCTTT. It yields the protein CASSEWGAPRSDTEAFF.

This clonotype came up a few times. The chain recombines TRBV6-2 or TRBV6-3 with TRBJ2-5, with D possibly matching TRBD2 (7 bases). Germline CDR1 reads MNHEY; CDR2 reads SVGEGT. V was shortened by 2 bases and J by 5 bases, with 12 bases between the two germline ends. This CDR3 region has 14 residues. The CDR3 is CASSYTGGLETQYF. In DNA form, the CDR3 reads TGTGCCAGCAGTTACACGGGGGGCCTGGAGACCCAGTACTTC.

The gene calls are TRBV30 and TRBJ2-1; 14 nucleotides line up with TRBD2. The V gene end was trimmed by 1 base and the J gene end by 4 bases; junction bases not matched to a gene: 6. Per germline, CDR1 GTSNPN and CDR2 SVGIG (reference sequence). The CDR3 has 17 amino acids. This chain's CDR3 is CAWSGGTSGGRYNEQFF. The DNA of the CDR3 is TGTGCCTGGAGTGGCGGGACTAGCGGGGGACGATACAATGAGCAGTTCTTC.

A remark on this clonotype: Relative to the germline gene, one junction end is altered; a read error may explain this. The J gene is TRBJ2-7, the V gene TRBV27; 10 bases align to TRBD1. Germline V gene sequence: CDR1 MNHEY, CDR2 SMNVEV (reference sequence). This CDR3 contains 15 residues. The CDR3 bases are TGTGCCAGCAGTTTCAGGACAGGGGGGGGCTACGAGCAGTGCTTC. It encodes CASSFRTGGGYEQCF.

This chain links TRBV20-1 with TRBJ1-2, with D uncertain. The germline V gene has CDR1 DFQATT and CDR2 SNEGSKA (reference sequence). V shed 0 bases and J shed 0 bases, with 8 bases lying between them. CDR3 length: 14 residues. CDR3 DNA: TGCAGTGCTAGAGATGGAGCAGCTAACTATGGCTACACCTTC. Its translation: CSARDGAANYGYTF.

This clonotype was found many times. The DNA for the CDR3 is TGTGCCAGCAGCTTAGGTCTAGCGGATGAGCAGTTCTTC. Its protein product is CASSLGLADEQFF. V usage is TRBV7-9 and J usage is TRBJ2-1, with 7 bases identical to TRBD2. Trimming removed 1 base from V and 8 bases from J; junction bases left unmatched: 2. CDR1 is SEHNR and CDR2 is FQNEAQ in the germline V gene (reference sequence). The CDR3 contains 13 residues. The complete variable domain, with remaining parts taken from reference TRBV7-9 and TRBJ2-1, reads DTGVSQNPRHKITKRGQNVTFRCDPISEHNRLYWYRQTLGQGPEFLTYFQNEAQLEKSRLLSDRFSAERPKGSFSTLEIQRTEQGDSAMYLCASSLGLADEQFFGPGTRLTVL.